The 5 T cell receptor beta chains in this list originate from one sample, sequenced in a study of cytomegalovirus exposure and HLA in healthy donors. Sequencing was performed with immunoSEQ multiplex PCR; in TCRdb, only in-frame clones are kept and a portion is missing. The sample gives tens of thousands of clones, approximately 90% of which show up once; more than 8% is in the top ten. Sequences were obtained from PBMCs. The receptors shown here come from a woman younger than 30 in good health and CMV-seropositive.

This clone was detected once. The chain joins TRBV28 to TRBJ2-7; D remains ambiguous. The V gene lost 6 bases and the J gene lost 1 base, with 22 bases spanning the gap. The CDR3 extends over 17 amino acids. CDR1 MDHEN and CDR2 SYDVKM come from the germline V gene. The CDR3 DNA is TGTGCCAGCAGCTTACCCCCCTACACTACTTTATCCTACGAGCAGTACTTC. Its protein is CASSLPPYTTLSYEQYF.

The chain recombines TRBV27 with TRBJ2-1; 9 nucleotides align to TRBD1. The length of the CDR3 is 16 residues. Losses at the gene ends were 0 bases for V and 4 bases for J; bases not matched to a gene: 4. CDR1 is MNHEY, CDR2 SMNVEV, per germline (reference sequence). The CDR3 protein is CASSLSRDRAYNEQFF. CDR3 DNA sequence: TGTGCCAGCAGTTTATCTCGGGACAGGGCTTACAATGAGCAGTTCTTC.

A word on this clone: The junction differs from germline at one of its ends, possibly a read error. This chain connects TRBV7-9 to TRBJ2-7; tentative D call: TRBD1 (6 bases). The germline gives CDR1 SEHNR, CDR2 FQNEAQ (reference sequence). CDR3 size: 14 residues. The CDR3 spells CASSLARTEYEQYF. In DNA form, the CDR3 reads TGTGCCAGCAGCCTAGCCCGGACAGAATACGAGCAGTACTTC.

The V call is TRBV5-4, the J call TRBJ1-1, with 9 bases that match TRBD1. Unmatched junction bases numbered 6, after V lost 2 bases and J lost 4 bases. CDR3 length: 15 residues. The germline V gene encodes CDR1 SGHNT and CDR2 YYREEE (reference sequence). The CDR3 reads CASSFNRGQGTEAFF. Written as DNA, the CDR3 is TGTGCCAGCAGCTTTAACAGGGGGCAGGGCACTGAAGCTTTCTTT.

The J gene is TRBJ2-5, the V gene TRBV4-2, with 14 nucleotides matching TRBD2. The CDR3 has 15 residues. V lost 1 base to trimming and J lost 5 bases; unmatched junction nucleotides: 0. Per germline, CDR1 LGHNA and CDR2 YNFKEQ. The CDR3 region is CASSQGLAGGETQYF. As DNA, the CDR3 is TGTGCCAGCAGCCAAGGACTAGCGGGGGGGGAGACCCAGTACTTC.